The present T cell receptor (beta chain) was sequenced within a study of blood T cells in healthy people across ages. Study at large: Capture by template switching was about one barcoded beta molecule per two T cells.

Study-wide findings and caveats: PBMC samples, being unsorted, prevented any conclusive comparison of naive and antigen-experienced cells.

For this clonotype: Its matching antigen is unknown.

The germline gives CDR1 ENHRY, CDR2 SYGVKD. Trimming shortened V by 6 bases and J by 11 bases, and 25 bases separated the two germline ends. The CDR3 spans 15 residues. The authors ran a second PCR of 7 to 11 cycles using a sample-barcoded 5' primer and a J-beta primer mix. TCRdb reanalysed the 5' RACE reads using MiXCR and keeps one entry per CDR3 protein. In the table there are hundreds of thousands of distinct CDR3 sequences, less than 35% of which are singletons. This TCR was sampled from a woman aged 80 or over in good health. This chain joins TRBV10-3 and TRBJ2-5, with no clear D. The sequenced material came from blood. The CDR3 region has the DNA TGTGCCATCAGGGGCGCCGCAGACCCCTACAATGAGCAGTACTTC. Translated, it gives CAIRGAADPYNEQYF.